These 30 T cell receptor beta chains came from one sample sequenced in a study of blood T cell repertoires in COVID-19. Sequencing was performed with immunoSEQ multiplex PCR; in TCRdb, only in-frame clones are kept and a portion is missing. This repertoire shows 300,000 or so clones, 85% to 90% found once; its top ten account for under 3%. Specimen: peripheral blood. These receptors came from a woman between 25 and 40 years old with COVID-19, enrolled during active disease.

The chain links TRBV30 to TRBJ2-3, with 10 bases matching TRBD2. The length of the CDR3 is 16 residues. V shed 1 base, J shed 5 bases, and the junction held 9 bases outside the gene matches. CDR1 and CDR2 from the germline V gene are GTSNPN and SVGIG (reference sequence). Written as DNA, the CDR3 is TGTGCCTGGAGTGGGCTAGCGGGAGAAGCTGGAGATACGCAGTATTTT. Protein product: CAWSGLAGEAGDTQYF.

The CDR3 sequence is CASSPQGTNSYNEQFF. CDR3 DNA: TGTGCCAGCAGCCCTCAGGGGACGAACTCCTACAATGAGCAGTTCTTC. The rearrangement uses TRBV7-2 and TRBJ2-1; the D gene is possibly TRBD1 (6 bases). CDR3 length equals 16 residues. CDR1 is SGHTA and CDR2 is FQGNSA in the germline V gene. V was shortened by 5 bases and J by 0 bases, with 14 bases between the two germline ends.

The table lists this clone with a few counts. The chain links TRBV3-1 (or the pseudogene TRBV3-2) to TRBJ2-2, with D possibly TRBD1 on 5 matching bases. The CDR3 is made up of 13 amino acids. Germline V gene lookup returns CDR1 LGHDT and CDR2 YNNKEL (reference sequence). V was clipped by 0 bases and J by 9 bases, with 8 bases between them. CDR3 DNA sequence: TGTGCCAGCAGCCAAGATAAGGGGCGGGAGCTGTTTTTT. Its translation: CASSQDKGRELFF.

This chain joins TRBV6-5 and TRBJ2-3; 10 bases agree with TRBD2. V shed 6 bases and J 3 bases; nucleotides not matched to a gene: 3. CDR3 length: 14 residues. The germline gives CDR1 MNHEY, CDR2 SVGAGI. The CDR3 region has the DNA TGTGCCAGCAGCTTGACTAGCGGGACAGATACGCAGTATTTT. This translates into CASSLTSGTDTQYF.

This chain connects TRBV6-5 to TRBJ2-3, with D unclear. V lost 5 bases to trimming and J lost 4 bases, with 16 bases between them. The CDR3 is 15 amino acids. CDR1 MNHEY and CDR2 SVGAGI come from the germline V gene. For the CDR3, the DNA is TGTGCCAGCAGTCGAGTAGCATCTTGGTCAGATACGCAGTATTTT. Protein sequence: CASSRVASWSDTQYF.

As DNA, the CDR3 is TGTGCCAGCAGTTCGACAGGGGCCCTAAATGAAAAACTGTTTTTT. It translates to CASSSTGALNEKLFF. This chain uses TRBV6-2 or TRBV6-3 with TRBJ1-4; 8 bases agree with TRBD1. Germline V CDR1 and CDR2: MNHEY, SVGEGT. The V gene end was trimmed by 4 bases and the J gene end by 5 bases; junction bases not matched to a gene: 6. The CDR3 is made up of 15 amino acids.

This chain connects TRBV14 to TRBJ2-1, with 9 positions matching TRBD1. Trimming removed 2 bases from V and 4 bases from J; junction bases left unmatched: 3. Germline values: CDR1 SGHDN, CDR2 FVKESK. This CDR3 has 15 amino acids. The CDR3 bases are TGTGCCAGCAGCCAAACAGGGGGCGCATACAATGAGCAGTTCTTC. Its protein product is CASSQTGGAYNEQFF.

V and J are TRBV30 and TRBJ2-2; D gene ambiguous. There are 13 residues in the CDR3. Trimming stripped 3 bases from V and 0 bases from J, with 5 bases between. CDR1 and CDR2 from the germline V gene are GTSNPN and SVGIG (reference sequence). This chain's CDR3 is CAWRAANTGELFF. The CDR3 DNA is TGTGCCTGGAGGGCAGCGAACACCGGGGAGCTGTTTTTT.

CDR3 coding DNA: TGTGCCAGCTCCCGTTTGGGAGCGGGAGGAAGCGAGCAGTACTTC. This encodes CASSRLGAGGSEQYF. The V call is TRBV18, the J call TRBJ2-7; 9 nucleotides agree with TRBD2. The J segment lost 6 bases and the V segment lost 6 bases, leaving 12 bases of the junction unmatched. In germline, CDR1 is KGHSH, CDR2 LQKENI. CDR3 size: 15 residues.

This clone has a single count. This chain uses TRBV10-3 with TRBJ1-1; D remains unclear. Germline V CDR1 and CDR2: ENHRY, SYGVKD. The ends were cut back, 2 bases at V and 0 bases at J, with 4 bases in the middle. CDR3 length equals 13 residues. The CDR3 here is CAISETVNTEAFF. DNA for the CDR3: TGTGCCATCAGTGAGACAGTGAACACTGAAGCTTTCTTT.

J is TRBJ1-1 and V is TRBV12-3 or TRBV12-4; no reliable D call. Trimming stripped 6 bases from V and 10 bases from J, with 15 bases between. The CDR3 has 12 residues. CDR3 protein: CASSTRITSAFF. The CDR3 DNA follows: TGTGCCAGCAGCACCCGAATAACATCAGCTTTCTTT.

This chain links TRBV7-9 with TRBJ1-1; D might be TRBD1 (5 bases). Between the trimmed V and J ends, which lost 5 bases and 7 bases, there was a span of 14 bases. The CDR3 spans 13 residues. The germline CDR1 and CDR2 sequences are SEHNR and FQNEAQ (reference sequence). In DNA, the CDR3 is TGTGCCAGCAGCCGTCTTCGACAGATTGAAGCTTTCTTT. Translation gives CASSRLRQIEAFF.

The V and J genes are TRBV5-4 and TRBJ2-7; 14 bases map to TRBD2. Trimming at V came to 4 bases and at J to 6 bases, leaving 12 bases not matched to a gene. The length of the CDR3 is 17 residues. Germline V gene lookup returns CDR1 SGHNT and CDR2 YYREEE (reference sequence). The DNA for the CDR3 is TGTGCCAGCAGCCGGGGACTAGCGGGAGAGGATAACGGCGAGCAGTACTTC. This sequence encodes CASSRGLAGEDNGEQYF. The full variable domain, its missing parts supplied by reference TRBV5-4 and TRBJ2-7, is ETGVTQSPTHLIKTRGQQVTLRCSSQSGHNTVSWYQQALGQGPQFIFQYYREEENGRGNFPPRFSGLQFPNYSSELNVNALELDDSALYLCASSRGLAGEDNGEQYFGPGTRLTVT.

The chain uses TRBV5-8 and TRBJ1-2, with D unresolved. Trimming took 0 bases from V and 5 from J, leaving 11 bases between them. The CDR3 extends over 14 amino acids. Germline CDR1 SGHTS, CDR2 YDEGEE. The CDR3 region has the DNA TGTGCCAGCAGCTTGGCCAAGGCGGTTTATGGCTACACCTTC. This encodes CASSLAKAVYGYTF. The variable domain in full, with the rest retrieved from reference TRBV5-8 and TRBJ1-2, is EAGVTQSPTHLIKTRGQQATLRCSPISGHTSVYWYQQALGLGLQFLLWYDEGEERNRGNFPPRFSGRQFPNYSSELNVNALELEDSALYLCASSLAKAVYGYTFGSGTRLTVV.

V is TRBV30 and J is TRBJ1-1; D gene uncertain. Per the germline V gene, CDR1 is GTSNPN and CDR2 is SVGIG (reference sequence). This CDR3 has 11 residues. V was clipped by 2 bases and J by 1 base, with 2 bases between them. The chain's CDR3 is CAWSRNTEAFF. DNA for the CDR3: TGTGCCTGGAGTCGGAACACTGAAGCTTTCTTT.

The CDR3 here is CASSKRGTGGETDTQYF. The CDR3 DNA reads TGTGCCAGCAGCAAAAGGGGGACAGGGGGCGAGACAGATACGCAGTATTTT. The chain is built from TRBV21-1 and TRBJ2-3; the table names TRBD1, a call not compared with the DNA. TRBV21-1 is assigned pseudogene status. The CDR3 is 17 residues long.

Written as DNA, the CDR3 is TGTGCCTGGACCCAGGTCGTGGGCGGCTACACCTTC. Translated, it gives CAWTQVVGGYTF. V gene TRBV30 combines with J gene TRBJ1-2; D is uncertain. This CDR3 region has 12 residues. Germline V gives CDR1 GTSNPN, CDR2 SVGIG (reference sequence). With 4 bases removed from V and 8 bases from J, the gap between germline ends came to 14 bases.

The CDR3 protein is CASSLEQENTEAFF. Here the CDR3 DNA reads TGCGCCAGCAGCTTGGAACAGGAGAACACTGAAGCTTTCTTT. The chain joins TRBV5-1 to TRBJ1-1, with a possible D match to TRBD1 (5 bases). The CDR3 covers 14 residues. Germline-derived CDR1 and CDR2 are SGHRS and YFSETQ. Trimming removed 0 bases from V and 1 base from J, with 7 bases in between.

The table lists this clone with a count of one. The chain carries TRBV2 and TRBJ1-1, with D possibly matching TRBD1 (6 bases). Trimming removed 5 bases from V and 5 bases from J, with 15 bases in between. The germline V gene has CDR1 SNHLY and CDR2 FYNNEI. The CDR3 loop spans 14 amino acids. CDR3 amino acids: CASSTGIQRTEAFF. As DNA, the CDR3 is TGTGCCAGCAGTACAGGGATTCAGAGGACTGAAGCTTTCTTT.

This chain uses TRBV9 with TRBJ1-2; D perhaps matches TRBD1 (5 bases). CDR1 and CDR2 from the germline V gene are SGDLS and YYNGEE. Trimming removed 3 bases at V and 6 bases at J, with 15 bases between. CDR3 length: 14 amino acids. CDR3 bases: TGTGCCAGCAGCGACGGAAGGGGCGGGGATGGCTACACCTTC. Its translation is CASSDGRGGDGYTF.

The V gene is TRBV15, the J gene TRBJ2-5, with 7 nucleotides matching TRBD1. The CDR3 runs 14 residues. The junction had 6 bases not matched to a gene; V was cut back by 3 bases and J by 5 bases. Looked up from germline, CDR1 is LNHNV and CDR2 is YYDKDF (reference sequence). For the CDR3, the DNA is TGTGCCACCAGCAGTAGACAGGGTAGGGAGACCCAGTACTTC. Encoded protein: CATSSRQGRETQYF.

The J gene is TRBJ2-2, the V gene TRBV5-1, with 13 bases identical to TRBD2. Germline CDR1 is SGHRS and CDR2 is YFSETQ. J gave up 4 bases and V 4 bases, and 4 bases lay outside the gene matches. The CDR3 is 16 amino acids. The chain's CDR3 is CASSQTSGRATGELFF. DNA for the CDR3: TGCGCCAGCAGCCAAACTAGCGGGAGGGCCACCGGGGAGCTGTTTTTT.

CDR3 nucleotide sequence: TGCAGCGCCAACCCAGGGGGGTTTCTTTTGAACACTGAAGCTTTCTTT. The encoded protein is CSANPGGFLLNTEAFF. The chain employs TRBV29-1 and TRBJ1-1; 7 bases fit TRBD1. Trimming cost V 7 bases and J 0 bases; bases outside gene matches: 14. CDR1 and CDR2 (germline): SQVTM, ANQGSEA. The CDR3 length is 16 residues.

CDR3 in amino acids: CAISGAGREGTDTQYF. In nucleotides, the CDR3 is TGTGCCATCAGTGGGGCTGGACGGGAGGGGACAGATACGCAGTATTTT. The chain carries TRBV10-3 and TRBJ2-3; 8 positions agree with TRBD2. J gave up 3 bases and V 4 bases, and 9 bases lay outside the gene matches. Germline loops: CDR1 ENHRY, CDR2 SYGVKD. This CDR3 contains 16 residues.

The genes are TRBV4-2 and TRBJ2-3; D unclear. The germline gives CDR1 LGHNA, CDR2 YNFKEQ. This CDR3 contains 15 residues. V gave up 0 bases and J gave up 4 bases, with 11 bases separating them. CDR3 coding DNA: TGTGCCAGCAGCCAAGATCGAGCAACTTCAGATACGCAGTATTTT. Its translation is CASSQDRATSDTQYF.

This clone was recorded a few times. The chain is built from TRBV7-8 and TRBJ1-4; 11 nucleotides align to TRBD1. With 5 bases clipped from V and 10 bases from J, the junction kept 9 bases outside the gene matches. The CDR3 has 15 residues. Germline values: CDR1 SGHVS, CDR2 FQNEAQ. The DNA of the CDR3 is TGTGCCAGCAGCCCTACGGGACAGGGGGACCGAAAACTGTTTTTT. It translates to CASSPTGQGDRKLFF.

The chain carries TRBV19 and TRBJ1-5; no clear D. V was pared by 3 bases and J by 6 bases, with 18 bases between. This CDR3 comprises 16 residues. Germline values: CDR1 LNHDA, CDR2 SQIVND (reference sequence). CDR3 amino acids: CASSMYRDLVTQPQHF. In DNA, the CDR3 is TGTGCCAGTAGTATGTACCGAGACCTAGTAACTCAGCCCCAGCATTTT.

V gene TRBV14 combines with J gene TRBJ2-3, with 7 bases matching TRBD1. Germline trimming cut 4 bases from V and 2 bases from J; bases unmatched to any gene: 3. This CDR3 is 14 amino acids long. Germline CDR1 is SGHDN and CDR2 is FVKESK. CDR3 amino acids: CASSRGQVTDTQYF. Here the CDR3 DNA reads TGTGCCAGCAGCCGCGGACAGGTCACAGATACGCAGTATTTT.

The genes are TRBV10-3 and TRBJ2-7; 11 positions agree with TRBD1. The CDR3 sequence is 15 residues long. Germline loops: CDR1 ENHRY, CDR2 SYGVKD. Unmatched junction bases numbered 1, after V lost 0 bases and J lost 3 bases. The CDR3 loop reads CAISESGQGDYEQYF. CDR3 nucleotides: TGTGCCATCAGTGAGTCGGGACAGGGGGACTACGAGCAGTACTTC.

This sequence joins TRBV6-5 and TRBJ1-5; 8 bases line up with TRBD1. Germline V gives CDR1 MNHEY, CDR2 SVGAGI. V shed 2 bases and J 5 bases; nucleotides not matched to a gene: 2. The CDR3 consists of 14 residues. CDR3 protein: CASSYGQGYQPQHF. CDR3 nucleotides: TGTGCCAGCAGTTACGGACAGGGATATCAGCCCCAGCATTTT.